A selection of T cell receptor beta chains follows, all from one sample in a study of Ad26.COV2.S vaccination and SARS-CoV-2 variants. Sequencing used immunoSEQ multiplex PCR; TCRdb keeps in-frame clones, though not all of them. The sample records fewer than 400,000 clones, about 82% being singletons. Sequences were derived from peripheral blood, sampled in a trial of Ad26.COV2.S vaccine versus placebo. The source is a person aged 18-60 years who received the Ad26.COV2.S COVID-19 vaccine or a placebo. CDR3s include the opening cysteine and the closing phenylalanine or tryptophan.

14 | TRBJ2-5 | TRBV29-1 | CSVDVTGSQETQYF
17 | TRBJ1-3 | TRBV21-1 | CATVLTLRRVSGNTIYF
15 | TRBJ2-2 | TRBV7-3 | CASSYGTGRTGELFF
14 | TRBJ1-2 | TRBV28 | CASSLEQGEYGYTF
15 | TRBJ1-2 | TRBV5-5 | CASSLATTGGHGYTF
17 | TRBJ2-4 | TRBV3-1/TRBV3-2 | CASSPLPGRVAKNIQYF
14 | TRBJ2-7 | TRBV7-9 | CASSFGDGAYEQYF
14 | TRBJ1-3 | TRBV30 | CAWKWTVYGNTIYF
15 | TRBJ1-1 | TRBV7-9 | CASSLAGTGGRGAFF
15 | TRBJ1-4 | TRBV6-5 | CASSYSASTNEKLFF
15 | TRBJ2-5 | TRBV11-2 | CASSRLLAGQETQYF
15 | TRBJ1-6 | TRBV28 | CASFSRDSPSRWYHF
11 | TRBJ1-2 | TRBV29-1 | CSATDPAGDTF
12 | TRBJ1-1 | TRBV7-9 | CASSLIGIEAFF
15 | TRBJ2-1 | TRBV13 | CASSHSDPSRDEQFF
15 | TRBJ1-6 | TRBV5-1 | CASSRDGAWTSPLHF
16 | TRBJ1-5 | TRBV5-1 | CASSLSGTSSNQPQHF
14 | TRBJ2-2 | TRBV3-1/TRBV3-2 | CASSRVGEAGELFF
14 | TRBJ2-2 | TRBV10-1 | CASSESWNTGELFF
12 | TRBJ2-5 | TRBV11-2 | CASSRPQETQYF
13 | TRBJ1-1 | TRBV7-9 | CASSLQANTEAFF
17 | TRBJ1-1 | TRBV18 | CASSPLPTGEGGTEAFF
16 | TRBJ1-3 | TRBV5-1 | CASSIQTGGTGNTIYF
16 | TRBJ2-6 | TRBV15 | CATSRDRGPGANVLTF
17 | TRBJ1-2 | TRBV4-2 | CASSQYFRDTANYGYTF
21 | TRBJ1-4 | TRBV6-6 | CASSPRKKTHRKSDNNEKLFF
10 | TRBJ2-3 | TRBV5-8 | CASSFNTQYF
14 | TRBJ1-2 | TRBV6-1 | CASSEARARAGYTF
16 | TRBJ2-7 | TRBV18 | CASSPRAGSSTYEQYF
14 | TRBJ2-5 | TRBV2 | CASRARMGLETQYF
15 | TRBJ1-2 | TRBV18 | CASSPPIGANYGYTF
15 | TRBJ1-4 | TRBV11-2 | CASNSGGPTNEKLFF
12 | TRBJ1-2 | TRBV28 | CASSLANYGYTF
17 | TRBJ2-2 | TRBV7-3 | CASSPRAIGTAPGELFF
13 | TRBJ1-5 | TRBV10-1 | CASRGDWTNPSHF
14 | TRBJ2-1 | TRBV15 | CATSRAASPNEQFF
16 | TRBJ1-1 | TRBV5-1 | CASSLDLGGQNTEAFF
14 | TRBJ2-4 | TRBV5-6 | CASSWGQGWNIQYF
15 | TRBJ1-3 | TRBV7-9 | CASSSIEDSGNTIYF
14 | TRBJ1-5 | TRBV27 | CASPDRDSNQPQHF